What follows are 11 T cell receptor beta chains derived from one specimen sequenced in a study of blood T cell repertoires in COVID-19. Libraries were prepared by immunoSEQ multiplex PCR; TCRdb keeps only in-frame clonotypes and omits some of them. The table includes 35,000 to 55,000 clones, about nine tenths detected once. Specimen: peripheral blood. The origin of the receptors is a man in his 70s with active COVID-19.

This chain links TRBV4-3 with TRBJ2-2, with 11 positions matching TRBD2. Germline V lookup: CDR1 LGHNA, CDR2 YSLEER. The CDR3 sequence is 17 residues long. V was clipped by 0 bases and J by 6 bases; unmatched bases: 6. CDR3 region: CASSQDTRTSGPGELFF. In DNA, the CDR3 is TGCGCCAGCAGCCAAGATACCCGGACTAGCGGGCCCGGGGAGCTGTTTTTT.

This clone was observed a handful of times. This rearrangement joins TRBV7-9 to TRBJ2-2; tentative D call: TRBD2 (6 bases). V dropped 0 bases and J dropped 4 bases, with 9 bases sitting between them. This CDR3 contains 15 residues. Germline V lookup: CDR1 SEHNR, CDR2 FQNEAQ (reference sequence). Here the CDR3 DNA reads TGTGCCAGCAGCTTAGCTATGGGGGGCACCGGGGAGCTGTTTTTT. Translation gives CASSLAMGGTGELFF.

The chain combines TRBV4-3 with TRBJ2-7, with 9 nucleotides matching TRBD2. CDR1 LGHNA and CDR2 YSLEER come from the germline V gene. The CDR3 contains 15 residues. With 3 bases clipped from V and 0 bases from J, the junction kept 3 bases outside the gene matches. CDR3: CASSQTSGSSYEQYF. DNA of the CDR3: TGCGCCAGCAGCCAGACTAGCGGCAGCTCCTACGAGCAGTACTTC.

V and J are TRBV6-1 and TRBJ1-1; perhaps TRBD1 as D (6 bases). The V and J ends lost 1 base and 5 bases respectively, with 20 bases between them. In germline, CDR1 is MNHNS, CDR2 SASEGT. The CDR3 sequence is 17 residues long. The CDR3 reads CASSEGVSQGFNTEAFF. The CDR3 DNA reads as TGTGCCAGCAGTGAAGGAGTCTCTCAGGGGTTCAATACTGAAGCTTTCTTT.

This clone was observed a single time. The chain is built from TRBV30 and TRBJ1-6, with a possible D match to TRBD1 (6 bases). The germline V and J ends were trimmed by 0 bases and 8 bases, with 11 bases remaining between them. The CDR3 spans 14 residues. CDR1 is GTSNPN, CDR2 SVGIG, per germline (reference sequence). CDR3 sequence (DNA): TGTGCCTGGAGTGTACGGCAGGGGTATTCACCCCTCCACTTT. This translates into CAWSVRQGYSPLHF.

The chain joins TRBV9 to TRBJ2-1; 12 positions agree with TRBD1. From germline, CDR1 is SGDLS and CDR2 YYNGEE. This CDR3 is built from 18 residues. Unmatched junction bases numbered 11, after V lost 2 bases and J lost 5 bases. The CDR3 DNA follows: TGTGCCAGCAGCGTCCTCTCGGCGGGACAGGGGGCTAACAATGAGCAGTTCTTC. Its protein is CASSVLSAGQGANNEQFF.

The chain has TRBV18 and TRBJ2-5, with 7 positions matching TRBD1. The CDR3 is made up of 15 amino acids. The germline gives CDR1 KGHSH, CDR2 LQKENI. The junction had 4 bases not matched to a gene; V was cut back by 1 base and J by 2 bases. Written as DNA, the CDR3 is TGTGCCAGCTCACCACAGGGACAGCAGCAAGAGACCCAGTACTTC. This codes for CASSPQGQQQETQYF.

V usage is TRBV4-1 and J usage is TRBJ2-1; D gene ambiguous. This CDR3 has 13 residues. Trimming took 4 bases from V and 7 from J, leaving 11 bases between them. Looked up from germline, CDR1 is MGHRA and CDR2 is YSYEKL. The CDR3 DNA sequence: TGCGCCAGCAGCCTAAGCGCTCTTAATGAGCAGTTCTTC. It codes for CASSLSALNEQFF.

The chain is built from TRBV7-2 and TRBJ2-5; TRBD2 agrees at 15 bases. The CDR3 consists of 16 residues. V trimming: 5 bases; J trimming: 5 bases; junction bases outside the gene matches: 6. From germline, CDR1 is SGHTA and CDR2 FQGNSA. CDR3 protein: CASSTRTSGGAETQYF. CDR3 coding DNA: TGTGCCAGCAGCACCCGGACTAGCGGGGGGGCTGAGACCCAGTACTTC.

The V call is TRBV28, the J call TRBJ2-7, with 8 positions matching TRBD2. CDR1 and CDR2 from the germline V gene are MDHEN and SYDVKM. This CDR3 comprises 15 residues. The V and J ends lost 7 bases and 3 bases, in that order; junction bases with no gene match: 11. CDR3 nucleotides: TGTGCCAGCACCCGGGGGGGGGAAGGAGGCTACGAGCAGTACTTC. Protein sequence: CASTRGGEGGYEQYF.

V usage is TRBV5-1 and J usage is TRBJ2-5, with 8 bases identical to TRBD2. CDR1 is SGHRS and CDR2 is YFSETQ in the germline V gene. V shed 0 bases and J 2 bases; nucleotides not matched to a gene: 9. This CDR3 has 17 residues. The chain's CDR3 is CASSLAAATSGQETQYF. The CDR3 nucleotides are TGCGCCAGCAGCTTGGCGGCAGCCACTAGCGGACAAGAGACCCAGTACTTC. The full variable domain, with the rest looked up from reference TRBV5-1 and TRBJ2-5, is KAGVTQTPRYLIKTRGQQVTLSCSPISGHRSVSWYQQTPGQGLQFLFEYFSETQRNKGNFPGRFSGRQFSNSRSEMNVSTLELGDSALYLCASSLAAATSGQETQYFGPGTRLLVL.